This TCR beta chain was identified during a study of cytomegalovirus exposure and HLA in healthy donors. Findings and limits, study-wide: Earlier analysis looked at TCR beta V segments, and most were productive about 90% or about 30% of the time.

Donors counted as nominally healthy when sampled, yet unrecorded immune exposures were likely. Only a few counts were recorded for this clone. Its antigen is undetermined. The PCR had 60 Vbeta and 13 Jbeta primers. Authors' methods: The count from a later analysis was tens of millions of unique TCR beta chains, roughly 11 million of them shared. Assay used: immunoSEQ multiplex PCR; TCRdb lists only in-frame clones, some missing. The DNA gave D and trimming, while V, J and clone size come from that table. The repertoire holds 98,000 or so clones, with about 74% as singletons. This clonotype was sampled from a man aged 55 to 70 in good health and CMV-seropositive. Input material: PBMCs.

CDR3 bases: TGTGCCAGCAGTGGGCAGGGAAACATGAACACTGAAGCTTTCTTT. Protein sequence: CASSGQGNMNTEAFF. The chain links TRBV2 to TRBJ1-1, with TRBD1 as a possible D gene (5 bases). Germline CDR1 reads SNHLY; CDR2 reads FYNNEI. Trimming shortened V by 4 bases and J by 0 bases, and 12 bases separated the two germline ends. This CDR3 spans 15 amino acids.